The T cell receptor beta chain described here comes from a study of T cells after yellow fever vaccination. Study-level information: Preparation of fractions with low cell numbers was performed using SMART-Seq v4 Ultra Low Input.

This clonotype was seen at least ten times. Its target is unknown. Germline V gene lookup returns CDR1 SGDLS and CDR2 YYNGEE. V was cut by 1 base and J by 2 bases, with 12 bases left in between. The CDR3 length is 15 residues. General study findings and limits: Most clones from primary vaccination resurfaced after the booster (under 97% CD4, 70% to 90% CD8).

Each CDR3 protein is one row after TCRdb ran MiXCR on the 5' RACE reads. The data show a few hundred thousand distinct CDR3 sequences, approximately 3.8% seen once. This TCR derives from a man in his late teens or twenties who received the YFV17D yellow fever vaccine. The chain has TRBV9 and TRBJ2-5; D not resolved. The specimen comprised PBMCs, sampled 15 days after the yellow fever booster vaccination. The CDR3 coding sequence is TGTGCCAGCAGCGTAAGTGGCGGAACACAAGAGACCCAGTACTTC. Its translation is CASSVSGGTQETQYF.